These 32 T cell receptor beta chains came from one sample sequenced in a study of cytomegalovirus exposure and HLA in healthy donors. PCR was performed using 60 Vbeta and 13 Jbeta primers. Clones were sequenced by immunoSEQ multiplex PCR, and TCRdb holds only the in-frame ones, with some missing. Of about 140,000 clones listed, around 72% are singletons. Sequencing used PBMCs. Every receptor here comes from a woman aged 40 to 49 in good health and CMV-seronegative.

The chain has TRBV6-5 and TRBJ1-2; TRBD1 is a possible D gene (6 bases). Germline CDR1 is MNHEY and CDR2 is SVGAGI. The CDR3 is 12 amino acids. With 5 bases removed from V and 4 bases from J, the gap between germline ends came to 8 bases. CDR3 coding DNA: TGTGCCAGCAGTAAAGGGGGCTATGGCTACACCTTC. Translating it yields CASSKGGYGYTF.

This clone was seen more than once but under ten times. The rearrangement joins TRBV5-6 to TRBJ1-4; D is ambiguous. The length of the CDR3 is 12 residues. The V gene lost 5 bases and the J gene lost 1 base, with 3 bases spanning the gap. Germline CDR1 SGHDT, CDR2 YYEEEE. The CDR3 is CASSRTNEKLFF. The CDR3 coding sequence is TGTGCCAGCAGTAGAACTAATGAAAAACTGTTTTTT.

This chain connects TRBV11-2 to TRBJ2-7; 10 bases are shared with TRBD2. Germline V gene data show CDR1 as SGHAT and CDR2 as FQNNGV. V was clipped by 3 bases and J by 7 bases; unmatched bases: 6. This CDR3 has 14 residues. CDR3 region: CASSFLAGVEEQYV. The CDR3 region has the DNA TGTGCCAGCAGCTTCCTAGCGGGGGTGGAGGAGCAGTACGTC.

The rearrangement uses TRBV9 and TRBJ2-3, with D possibly matching TRBD1 (6 bases). Per germline, CDR1 SGDLS and CDR2 YYNGEE. V lost 3 bases and J lost 2, with 16 bases in between. The CDR3 runs to 16 residues. In DNA, the CDR3 is TGTGCCAGCAGCGAGGACAGCCCGAAACCCACAGATACGCAGTATTTT. Protein sequence: CASSEDSPKPTDTQYF. Full variable domain (missing parts from reference TRBV9 and TRBJ2-3): DSGVTQTPKHLITATGQRVTLRCSPRSGDLSVYWYQQSLDQGLQFLIQYYNGEERAKGNILERFSAQQFPDLHSELNLSSLELGDSALYFCASSEDSPKPTDTQYFGPGTRLTVL.

The chain employs TRBV9 and TRBJ2-7, with 8 positions matching TRBD1. The V segment lost 4 bases and the J segment 7 bases; nucleotides outside the gene matches: 4. The CDR3 is made up of 12 amino acids. CDR1 is SGDLS and CDR2 is YYNGEE in the germline V gene. CDR3 protein: CASSLNRGEQYF. The CDR3 nucleotides are TGTGCCAGCAGCTTAAACAGGGGGGAGCAGTACTTC. The whole variable domain, filled in from reference TRBV9 and TRBJ2-7, reads DSGVTQTPKHLITATGQRVTLRCSPRSGDLSVYWYQQSLDQGLQFLIQYYNGEERAKGNILERFSAQQFPDLHSELNLSSLELGDSALYFCASSLNRGEQYFGPGTRLTVT.

This clone was found once. This rearrangement joins TRBV28 to TRBJ1-5, with 8 bases aligning to TRBD1. Germline assignment: CDR1 MDHEN and CDR2 SYDVKM. CDR3 length: 14 amino acids. V was clipped by 2 bases and J by 6 bases; unmatched bases: 3. The DNA of the CDR3 is TGTGCCAGCAGTTTACGGGACAGGAGTCAGCCCCAGCATTTT. Translation: CASSLRDRSQPQHF.

The V and J genes are TRBV9 and TRBJ2-4, with TRBD1 matching 7 bases. The trim removed 3 bases at V and 2 bases at J, leaving 2 bases unmatched. The CDR3 consists of 14 residues. Looked up from germline, CDR1 is SGDLS and CDR2 is YYNGEE. The CDR3 loop reads CASSGQGSKNIQYF. In nucleotides, the CDR3 is TGTGCCAGCAGCGGACAGGGCTCCAAAAACATTCAGTACTTC.

The chain combines TRBV5-1 with TRBJ2-5; TRBD1 might be the D (6 bases). Germline CDR1 SGHRS, CDR2 YFSETQ. The germline V and J ends were trimmed by 4 bases and 1 base, with 11 bases remaining between them. The CDR3 has 14 residues. For the CDR3, the DNA is TGCGCCAGCAGCCAATCGGACAGCCAAGAGACCCAGTACTTC. Translation gives CASSQSDSQETQYF.

The genes are TRBV29-1 and TRBJ2-2; TRBD2 might be the D (6 bases). Germline values: CDR1 SQVTM, CDR2 ANQGSEA. With 4 bases removed from V and 6 bases from J, the gap between germline ends came to 9 bases. The CDR3 runs to 12 residues. The CDR3 DNA reads TGCAGCGTTGCTGGAGGGTCCGGGGAGCTGTTTTTT. Its protein is CSVAGGSGELFF.

The V and J genes are TRBV27 and TRBJ1-5; D possibly corresponds to TRBD1 (6 bases). CDR3 length equals 18 residues. V was trimmed by 0 bases and J by 0 bases, leaving 15 bases between them. Germline V gives CDR1 MNHEY, CDR2 SMNVEV (reference sequence). As DNA, the CDR3 is TGTGCCAGCAGTTTATCGGGACACGACCAATATAGCAATCAGCCCCAGCATTTT. Its protein product is CASSLSGHDQYSNQPQHF.

The chain recombines TRBV11-3 with TRBJ2-2, with TRBD1 identical over 9 bases. The CDR3 runs to 16 residues. Trimming cost V 6 bases and J 4 bases; bases outside gene matches: 9. CDR1 is SGHNT, CDR2 YENEEA, per germline. DNA for the CDR3: TGTGCCAGCAGTCGGTACGGGACAGGGCTCACCGGGGAGCTGTTTTTT. Protein: CASSRYGTGLTGELFF.

This clone was seen only a few times. The chain is built from TRBV5-6 and TRBJ1-1; D is ambiguous. With 3 bases removed from V and 4 bases from J, the gap between germline ends came to 10 bases. The CDR3 consists of 13 residues. Per germline, CDR1 SGHDT and CDR2 YYEEEE. The CDR3 DNA follows: TGTGCCAGCAGCTCCCCGCGGGGCACTGAAGCTTTCTTT. It encodes CASSSPRGTEAFF.

The chain combines TRBV7-9 with TRBJ1-2, with TRBD1 matching 11 bases. CDR1 and CDR2 (germline): SEHNR, FQNEAQ (reference sequence). Losses at the gene ends were 2 bases for V and 6 bases for J; bases not matched to a gene: 8. The CDR3 is made up of 16 amino acids. In DNA, the CDR3 is TGTGCCAGCAGCTTACAATTCCCGGGACAGGGGGATGGCTACACCTTC. This gives the protein CASSLQFPGQGDGYTF.

The rearrangement uses TRBV7-2 and TRBJ2-1; D might be TRBD2 (5 bases). Germline assignment: CDR1 SGHTA and CDR2 FQGNSA. The CDR3 extends over 13 amino acids. V gave up 1 base and J gave up 10 bases, with 11 bases separating them. The CDR3 nucleotides read TGTGCCAGCAGCTTAGAAGCGGCCACGGAGCAGTTCTTC. Its protein is CASSLEAATEQFF.

This chain connects TRBV7-8 to TRBJ1-4; 7 nucleotides line up with TRBD1. The germline gives CDR1 SGHVS, CDR2 FQNEAQ. This CDR3 comprises 17 residues. Germline trimming cut 0 bases from V and 7 bases from J; bases unmatched to any gene: 11. This chain's CDR3 is CASSLAQNQGGREKLFF. CDR3 DNA sequence: TGTGCCAGCAGCTTAGCCCAGAATCAGGGGGGACGTGAAAAACTGTTTTTT.

This rearrangement joins TRBV27 to TRBJ2-2; D may be TRBD2 (5 bases). The CDR3 is made up of 17 amino acids. Germline CDR1 and CDR2: MNHEY and SMNVEV (reference sequence). V was pared by 5 bases and J by 8 bases, with 24 bases between. Here the CDR3 DNA reads TGTGCCAGCAGTCTACTACCGGGAACCCCCGAATTGGGGGAGCTGTTTTTT. It codes for CASSLLPGTPELGELFF.

The chain is built from TRBV5-1 and TRBJ1-6; 12 bases match TRBD1. The ends lost 2 bases at V and 8 bases at J; junction bases unmatched: 8. This CDR3 comprises 17 residues. CDR1 and CDR2 from the germline V gene are SGHRS and YFSETQ. CDR3 region: CASSLAGQGARHSPLHF. The CDR3 DNA follows: TGCGCCAGCAGCTTAGCGGGACAGGGGGCTAGGCATTCACCCCTCCACTTT.

The chain has TRBV28 and TRBJ1-2; D possibly corresponds to TRBD1 (6 bases). V shed 7 bases and J shed 7 bases, with 19 bases lying between them. Germline lookup yields CDR1 MDHEN and CDR2 SYDVKM. This CDR3 has 14 residues. The CDR3 loop reads CASTQPGTTFGYTF. CDR3 nucleotide sequence: TGTGCCAGCACCCAACCCGGGACAACTTTTGGCTACACCTTC.

This clone turned up a few times. The chain couples TRBV19 to TRBJ1-1; TRBD1 matches 8 bases. Trimming took 6 bases from V and 8 from J; bases not matched to a gene: 2. Germline V gives CDR1 LNHDA, CDR2 SQIVND (reference sequence). The CDR3 has 11 residues. CDR3 in amino acids: CASSDRGEAFF. CDR3 nucleotide sequence: TGTGCCAGTAGCGACAGGGGCGAAGCTTTCTTT.

The chain employs TRBV29-1 and TRBJ2-1, with 8 bases lining up with TRBD2. The V segment lost 4 bases and the J segment 3 bases; nucleotides outside the gene matches: 17. The CDR3 length is 18 residues. Germline CDR1 and CDR2: SQVTM and ANQGSEA. CDR3 nucleotide sequence: TGCAGCGTTGCTGGAAGCGCGGGGGGCCTTACATACTACAATGAGCAGTTCTTC. Its protein is CSVAGSAGGLTYYNEQFF.

The CDR3 bases are TGTGCCAGCAGCCGTGACAAAAAGCATGGCTACACCTTC. It translates to CASSRDKKHGYTF. This chain uses TRBV7-2 with TRBJ1-2; D not certain. Trimming took off 5 bases at V and 6 bases at J, with 13 bases between the two ends. The CDR3 extends over 13 amino acids. Germline CDR1 reads SGHTA; CDR2 reads FQGNSA.

This clone occurred a few times. This chain links TRBV5-1 with TRBJ1-6; unclear D gene. Trimming removed 4 bases from V and 8 bases from J, with 13 bases in between. The CDR3 is 14 amino acids. Germline V gene sequence: CDR1 SGHRS, CDR2 YFSETQ. Here the CDR3 reads CASSPNLGDSPLHF. The CDR3 region has the DNA TGCGCCAGCAGCCCTAATCTCGGGGATTCACCCCTCCACTTT.

The V call is TRBV18, the J call TRBJ1-1; D is uncertain. V lost 6 bases and J 0 bases, leaving 5 bases between the germline ends. Per germline, CDR1 KGHSH and CDR2 LQKENI. The CDR3 is 12 residues long. The CDR3 nucleotides read TGTGCCAGCTCTGAGATGAACACTGAAGCTTTCTTT. This gives the protein CASSEMNTEAFF. The full variable domain, rest sourced from reference TRBV18 and TRBJ1-1, is NAGVMQNPRHLVRRRGQEARLRCSPMKGHSHVYWYRQLPEEGLKFMVYLQKENIIDESGMPKERFSAEFPKEGPSILRIQQVVRGDSAAYFCASSEMNTEAFFGQGTRLTVV.

In this sample, this clone turned up a few times. The V gene is TRBV5-4, the J gene TRBJ1-5, with 9 bases that match TRBD1. The CDR3 runs to 15 residues. The ends lost 4 bases at V and 1 base at J; junction bases unmatched: 3. The germline CDR1 and CDR2 sequences are SGHNT and YYREEE (reference sequence). The CDR3 loop reads CASSQGTGSNQPQHF. CDR3 in DNA: TGTGCCAGCAGCCAAGGGACAGGGAGCAATCAGCCCCAGCATTTT.

There are a few counts of this clone. The gene calls are TRBV7-9 and TRBJ2-3, with D possibly TRBD2 on 7 matching bases. This CDR3 spans 14 amino acids. From germline, CDR1 is SEHNR and CDR2 FQNEAQ (reference sequence). V was pared by 5 bases and J by 6 bases, with 15 bases between. The CDR3 DNA sequence: TGTGCCAGCAGCCCAAGGGGGGGCTCGGATACGCAGTATTTT. Its translation: CASSPRGGSDTQYF.

The rearrangement uses TRBV4-2 and TRBJ1-2; TRBD1 aligns across 7 bases. After removal of 1 base from V and 3 bases from J, the junction contained 8 bases not matched to a gene. The CDR3 extends over 16 amino acids. In germline, CDR1 is LGHNA, CDR2 YNFKEQ. The CDR3 region has the DNA TGTGCCAGCAGCCAAGGAGCCCAGGGGGTGTACTATGGCTACACCTTC. Amino acids: CASSQGAQGVYYGYTF.

The rearrangement links TRBV7-9 to TRBJ2-3, with D perhaps matching TRBD1 (5 bases). CDR3 length equals 12 residues. CDR1 is SEHNR and CDR2 is FQNEAQ in the germline V gene (reference sequence). With 3 bases removed from V and 11 bases from J, the gap between germline ends came to 12 bases. The CDR3 nucleotides read TGTGCCAGCAGCTTTTCGACAGCGCTGCAGTATTTT. Encoded protein: CASSFSTALQYF.

The V gene is TRBV7-8, the J gene TRBJ2-5; D remains ambiguous. This CDR3 is built from 17 residues. The ends were cut back, 0 bases at V and 2 bases at J, with 16 bases in the middle. Germline assignment: CDR1 SGHVS and CDR2 FQNEAQ. Here the CDR3 DNA reads TGTGCCAGCAGCTTAGCAGGAAATCAGGCTGGACAAGAGACCCAGTACTTC. Translated: CASSLAGNQAGQETQYF.

This clone was detected only once. The chain uses TRBV5-4 and TRBJ1-2; 9 nucleotides align to TRBD1. This CDR3 has 14 residues. V lost 6 bases and J lost 2; bases outside the gene matches: 5. Per the germline V gene, CDR1 is SGHNT and CDR2 is YYREEE (reference sequence). The CDR3 DNA sequence: TGTGCCAGCACTACCGGGACAGGGAACTATGGCTACACCTTC. The encoded protein is CASTTGTGNYGYTF.

V gene TRBV7-3 combines with J gene TRBJ1-2; 8 bases fit TRBD1. CDR1 SGHTA and CDR2 FQGTGA come from the germline V gene. V shed 5 bases and J 4 bases; nucleotides not matched to a gene: 9. The CDR3 has 15 residues. As DNA, the CDR3 is TGTGCCAGCAGCCCCCGGGCAGGGGGCGCCTATGGCTACACCTTC. Translation: CASSPRAGGAYGYTF.

V is TRBV13 and J is TRBJ2-2; 10 bases fit TRBD1. The CDR3 is made up of 15 amino acids. The V gene's germline CDR1 is PRHDT and CDR2 FYEKMQ (reference sequence). The V and J ends lost 5 bases and 7 bases, in that order; junction bases with no gene match: 7. The CDR3 nucleotides are TGTGCCAGCAGCCGGACAGGGGGATCAATCGGGGAGCTGTTTTTT. Its translation: CASSRTGGSIGELFF.

The chain is built from TRBV11-2 and TRBJ1-3; 7 positions match TRBD1. The CDR3 runs 14 residues. Germline CDR1 and CDR2: SGHAT and FQNNGV. With V trimmed by 2 bases and J by 8 bases, 6 bases remained unmatched. CDR3 DNA: TGTGCCAGCAGCTTAATGCAGGGGACAGACACCATATATTTT. The encoded protein is CASSLMQGTDTIYF.